A single sample is the source of the 12 T cell receptor beta chains below, sequenced in a study of response to subunit inactivated influenza vaccine. TCRdb analysed the RT-PCR reads with MiXCR anew, one entry per CDR3 protein. Here the sample spans approximately 530,000 distinct CDR3 sequences, 13% being singletons. Sequenced material: PBMCs from blood, taken about 40 days after vaccination. All receptors come from a man between 50 and 59 years old who received an inactivated influenza vaccine.

This clonotype was counted between two and nine times. The chain joins TRBV28 to TRBJ2-3, with D unresolved. This CDR3 has 14 residues. Germline V lookup: CDR1 MDHEN, CDR2 SYDVKM. Trimming stripped 3 bases from V and 3 bases from J, with 10 bases between. The CDR3 loop reads CASSLVSGTDTQYF. DNA of the CDR3: TGTGCCAGCAGTTTGGTGTCCGGGACAGATACGCAGTATTTT.

The rearrangement uses TRBV20-1 and TRBJ1-4; D might be TRBD1 (6 bases). The germline V and J ends were trimmed by 2 bases and 5 bases, with 15 bases remaining between them. Per germline, CDR1 DFQATT and CDR2 SNEGSKA (reference sequence). The CDR3 is made up of 15 amino acids. This CDR3 is CSARRPGAGNEKLFF. CDR3 in DNA: TGCAGTGCTAGACGCCCGGGGGCGGGGAATGAAAAACTGTTTTTT.

The J gene is TRBJ2-5, the V gene TRBV6-2 or TRBV6-3; perhaps TRBD1 as D (5 bases). V lost 4 bases, J lost 4 bases, and 13 bases lay in between. The CDR3 is 14 residues long. The germline gives CDR1 MNHEY, CDR2 SVGEGT. The CDR3 protein is CASSSYRLRETQYF. As DNA, the CDR3 is TGTGCCAGCAGTTCTTACAGGTTACGAGAGACCCAGTACTTC.

This clonotype was detected many times. This chain joins TRBV12-3 or TRBV12-4 and TRBJ2-7; D remains unclear. V was trimmed by 0 bases and J by 7 bases, leaving 7 bases between them. CDR3 length: 12 residues. This chain's CDR3 is CASSLASGEQYF. The CDR3 DNA sequence: TGTGCCAGCAGTTTAGCCTCCGGGGAGCAGTACTTC.

V gene TRBV19 combines with J gene TRBJ1-1; D not resolved. The V gene's germline CDR1 is LNHDA and CDR2 SQIVND (reference sequence). This CDR3 has 14 residues. Trimming cost V 5 bases and J 4 bases, with 14 bases left between them. The DNA of the CDR3 is TGTGCCAGTAGTTCCGCCCTATTCGGCACTGAAGCTTTCTTT. Amino acid sequence: CASSSALFGTEAFF. Full variable domain (remainder filled in from reference TRBV19 and TRBJ1-1): DGGITQSPKYLFRKEGQNVTLSCEQNLNHDAMYWYRQDPGQGLRLIYYSQIVNDFQKGDIAEGYSVSREKKESFPLTVTSAQKNPTAFYLCASSSALFGTEAFFGQGTRLTVV.

The rearrangement links TRBV6-2 or TRBV6-3 to TRBJ2-3, with D perhaps TRBD1 or TRBD2 (5 bases each). CDR1 is MNHEY, CDR2 SVGEGT, per germline. The V and J ends lost 2 bases and 0 bases respectively, with 12 bases between them. The length of the CDR3 is 16 residues. As DNA, the CDR3 is TGTGCCAGCAGTTACCCCCGGGGCACTAGCACAGATACGCAGTATTTT. Protein: CASSYPRGTSTDTQYF.

The chain uses TRBV28 and TRBJ2-2; 7 nucleotides align to TRBD1. Losses at the gene ends were 6 bases for V and 4 bases for J; bases not matched to a gene: 11. CDR3 length equals 16 residues. The germline V gene has CDR1 MDHEN and CDR2 SYDVKM. The CDR3 coding sequence is TGTGCCAGCAGCTATGACAGGGCCTGGCGCACCGGGGAGCTGTTTTTT. It is translated as CASSYDRAWRTGELFF. The entire variable domain, with the rest obtained from reference TRBV28 and TRBJ2-2, is as follows: DVKVTQSSRYLVKRTGEKVFLECVQDMDHENMFWYRQDPGLGLRLIYFSYDVKMKEKGDIPEGYSVSREKKERFSLILESASTNQTSMYLCASSYDRAWRTGELFFGEGSRLTVL.

The chain is built from TRBV6-1 and TRBJ2-2; 8 nucleotides align to TRBD1. CDR1 is MNHNS, CDR2 SASEGT, per germline. V lost 7 bases to trimming and J lost 8 bases; unmatched junction nucleotides: 15. This CDR3 has 16 amino acids. The CDR3 DNA reads as TGTGCCAGCAATCGCAGAGGACAGGGTCAAGTTGGGGAGCTGTTTTTT. Translating it yields CASNRRGQGQVGELFF.

This clonotype has more than one count but fewer than ten. V and J are TRBV6-5 and TRBJ2-1, with 11 bases matching TRBD2. Germline CDR1 reads MNHEY; CDR2 reads SVGAGI. The CDR3 is made up of 18 amino acids. After removal of 0 bases from V and 9 bases from J, the junction contained 13 bases not matched to a gene. The CDR3 is CASSYSNSLAGGLSEQFF. As DNA, the CDR3 is TGTGCCAGCAGTTACTCGAATTCCCTAGCGGGGGGCCTCTCTGAGCAGTTCTTC.

This clonotype was observed many times. The chain has TRBV6-6 and TRBJ1-1; D is uncertain. The CDR3 has 12 residues. The V and J ends lost 2 bases and 5 bases respectively, with 6 bases between them. In germline, CDR1 is MNHNY, CDR2 SVGAGI (reference sequence). CDR3 nucleotide sequence: TGTGCCAGCAGTTACGGTAGAACTGAAGCTTTCTTT. This encodes CASSYGRTEAFF.

A few counts support this clonotype. This chain uses TRBV2 with TRBJ2-3; D gene ambiguous. CDR3 length: 12 residues. CDR1 SNHLY and CDR2 FYNNEI come from the germline V gene. Trimming removed 6 bases from V and 6 bases from J, with 10 bases in between. The CDR3 bases are TGTGCCAGCAGACCCAAGCCGGATACGCAGTATTTT. Its protein product is CASRPKPDTQYF.

The CDR3 region is CASRDGTMNTEAFF. CDR3 coding DNA: TGCGCCAGCAGAGACGGGACTATGAACACTGAAGCTTTCTTT. The gene calls are TRBV5-1 and TRBJ1-1, with D perhaps matching TRBD1 (5 bases). The CDR3 runs 14 residues. The germline V gene encodes CDR1 SGHRS and CDR2 YFSETQ. V was shortened by 5 bases and J by 0 bases, with 11 bases between the two germline ends.